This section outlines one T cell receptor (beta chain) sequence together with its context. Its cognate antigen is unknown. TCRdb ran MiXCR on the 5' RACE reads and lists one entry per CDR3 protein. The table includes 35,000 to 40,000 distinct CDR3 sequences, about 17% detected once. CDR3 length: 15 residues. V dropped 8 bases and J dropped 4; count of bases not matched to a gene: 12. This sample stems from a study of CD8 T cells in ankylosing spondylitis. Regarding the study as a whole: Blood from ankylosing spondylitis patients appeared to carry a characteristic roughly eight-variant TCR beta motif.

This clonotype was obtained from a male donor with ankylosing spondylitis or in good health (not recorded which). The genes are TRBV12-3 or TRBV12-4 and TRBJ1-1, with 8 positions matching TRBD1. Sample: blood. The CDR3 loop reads CASQRVAGGGTEAFF. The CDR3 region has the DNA TGTGCCAGCCAACGGGTAGCAGGGGGCGGCACTGAAGCTTTCTTT.